These 4 T cell receptor beta chains were all obtained from the same sample, sequenced in a study of early stage breast cancer tumors. Clones were read by immunoSEQ multiplex PCR, and TCRdb kept only the in-frame ones, dropping some. The sample has 65,000 to 75,000 clones, approximately 80% seen once. The sample was blood. The receptor set was obtained from a person aged 40 to 49 with breast cancer.

This sequence joins TRBV5-1 and TRBJ2-3; D assignment may be TRBD1 or TRBD2 (7 bases each). The CDR3 sequence is 16 residues long. Trimming cost V 7 bases and J 1 base, with 19 bases left between them. Germline CDR1 reads SGHRS; CDR2 reads YFSETQ. As DNA, the CDR3 is TGCGCCAGCGGAAGCCTACAGGGGAGGGGCACAGATACGCAGTATTTT. It specifies CASGSLQGRGTDTQYF.

This sequence joins TRBV15 and TRBJ2-5; D gene ambiguous. Trimming took off 3 bases at V and 2 bases at J, with 16 bases between the two ends. CDR3 length: 16 residues. CDR1 is LNHNV, CDR2 YYDKDF, per germline (reference sequence). The CDR3 region has the DNA TGTGCCACCAGCAGCGAGATTAACAGAAATCAAGAGACCCAGTACTTC. Its protein is CATSSEINRNQETQYF.

This chain links TRBV19 with TRBJ2-5, with 12 bases lining up with TRBD1. The germline V gene encodes CDR1 LNHDA and CDR2 SQIVND (reference sequence). The CDR3 sequence is 16 residues long. V gave up 6 bases and J gave up 6 bases; unmatched junction bases: 11. The CDR3 sequence is CASSLSGTGGAKTQYF. CDR3 coding DNA: TGTGCCAGTAGCCTTTCCGGGACAGGGGGCGCAAAGACCCAGTACTTC. The full variable domain, in which reference TRBV19 and TRBJ2-5 provide the parts outside the CDR3, is DGGITQSPKYLFRKEGQNVTLSCEQNLNHDAMYWYRQDPGQGLRLIYYSQIVNDFQKGDIAEGYSVSREKKESFPLTVTSAQKNPTAFYLCASSLSGTGGAKTQYFGPGTRLLVL.

This clone occurred once. The genes are TRBV27 and TRBJ2-1; 11 nucleotides align to TRBD2. Germline trimming cut 7 bases from V and 7 bases from J; bases unmatched to any gene: 12. CDR1 and CDR2 from the germline V gene are MNHEY and SMNVEV (reference sequence). This CDR3 contains 16 residues. CDR3 in DNA: TGTGCCAGCACCTACGAAAGGGCTAGCGGGAGGAATGAGCAGTTCTTC. Protein product: CASTYERASGRNEQFF.